The subject of this entry is one T cell receptor beta chain. This sample is drawn from a study of blood T cell repertoires in COVID-19. The CDR3 is 14 residues long. The V gene lost 4 bases and the J gene lost 5 bases, with 15 bases spanning the gap. The germline gives CDR1 SGHRS, CDR2 YFSETQ. Method: immunoSEQ multiplex PCR; TCRdb's copy keeps in-frame clones and lacks some. Of roughly 250,000 clones in the sample, approximately 88% are singletons; the top ten hold around 2.6%. V usage is TRBV5-1 and J usage is TRBJ2-5; the D gene is possibly TRBD2 (5 bases). The TCR comes from a woman in her twenties or thirties with acute COVID-19. Input material: PBMCs or T cells enriched from blood (not recorded which). CDR3 amino acids: CASSLAGIVETQYF. The CDR3, as DNA: TGCGCCAGCAGCCTCGCGGGCATTGTGGAGACCCAGTACTTC.